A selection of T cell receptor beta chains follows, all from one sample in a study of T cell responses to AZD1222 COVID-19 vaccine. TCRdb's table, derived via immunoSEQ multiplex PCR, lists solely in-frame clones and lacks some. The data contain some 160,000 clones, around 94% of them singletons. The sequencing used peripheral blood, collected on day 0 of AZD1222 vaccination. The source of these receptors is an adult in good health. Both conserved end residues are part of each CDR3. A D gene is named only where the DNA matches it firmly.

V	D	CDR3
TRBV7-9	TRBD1	CASSLGGQSSGNTIYF
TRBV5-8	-	CASSLGGGYTF
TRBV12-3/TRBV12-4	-	CASSPYGRSEAFF
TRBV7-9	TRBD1	CASSPETRKTGWNSPLHF
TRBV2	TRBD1	CASSRGQVNTGELFF
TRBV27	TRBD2	CASQTSGISFEQYF
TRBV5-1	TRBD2	CASSPSGTSGGPLSYEQYF
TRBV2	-	CASRPNYGYTF
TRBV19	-	CASSIARGRTEAFF
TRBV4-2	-	CASSQDPGEGYNEQFF
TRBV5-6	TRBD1	CASSRTGGNQPQHF
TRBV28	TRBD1	CASSLAGTGSYEQYF
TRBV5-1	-	CASSTLGDLNTEAFF
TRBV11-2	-	CASSLGSGTSGEKLFF
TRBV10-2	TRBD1	CASKSWDSNSPLHF
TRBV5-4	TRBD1	CASSRQSGTGGDGYTF
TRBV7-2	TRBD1	CASSLALVSYDRVQTNEKLFF
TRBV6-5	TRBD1	CASRWTGALEQYF
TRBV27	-	CASSTLDSGFTDTQYF
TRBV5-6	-	CASSSGKAPSSYNSPLHF
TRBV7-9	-	CASSSSPGFSSEAFF
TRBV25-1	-	CASSEYFGTGVYDSPLHF
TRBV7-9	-	CASWFREGGVAYEQYF
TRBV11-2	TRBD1	CASSFQGAGEAFF